This is a list of T cell receptor beta chains from one sample in a study of control samples from healthy donors and cancer patients. The assay was immunoSEQ multiplex PCR, and TCRdb's table has in-frame clones only and misses some. This sample carries 50,000 to 65,000 clones, under 95% of them seen once, and the ten largest clones take about 0.99%. The sample was PBMCs. These receptors were obtained from a man in his thirties or forties with colorectal cancer. Each CDR3 is given with its conserved first and last residue.

V: TRBV30
CDR3: CACTGQNSYNSPLHF

V: TRBV2
CDR3: CASSEALEDSNQPQHF

V: TRBV6-2/TRBV6-3
CDR3: CASSPIPTGRTTNEKLFF

V: TRBV4-2
CDR3: CASSQDEGRLSGELFF

V: TRBV9
CDR3: CASSVGVGTDVRSAFF

V: TRBV6-2/TRBV6-3
CDR3: CASSPPGQPLDEQFF

V: TRBV10-2
CDR3: CASSHEYTEAFF

V: TRBV5-6
CDR3: CASLTSGGWDTQYF

V: TRBV6-5
CDR3: CASSLGQEGYTF

V: TRBV12-3/TRBV12-4
CDR3: CASRPTGSSPLHF

V: TRBV27
CDR3: CASQEGTGSHNEQFF

V: TRBV4-2
CDR3: CASSGGISTDTQYF

V: TRBV4-3
CDR3: CASSQDPTTGSNHEQYF

V: TRBV30
CDR3: CAWSEFLGQVSFPEASLNTEAFF

V: TRBV27
CDR3: CASSSLGTGAGNTEAFF

V: TRBV27
CDR3: CASSSLSSRGAAFF

V: TRBV5-6
CDR3: CASSFLGQTNTGELFF

V: TRBV7-9
CDR3: CASSITGYTEAFF

V: TRBV20-1
CDR3: CSAGTRYGYTF

V: TRBV19
CDR3: CASSTTGSGIQYF

V: TRBV3-1/TRBV3-2
CDR3: CASSLQGVTEAFF

V: TRBV25-1
CDR3: CASGTAGGIDTQYF

V: TRBV5-1
CDR3: CASSLSGGQRNEQFF

V: TRBV6-5
CDR3: CASKGRQNSPLHF

V: TRBV5-1
CDR3: CASSPGSSGVQETQYF

V: TRBV7-9
CDR3: CASSMGSSYEQYF

V: TRBV4-3
CDR3: CASSQDRGEGYTF

V: TRBV24-1
CDR3: CATSSTTGGLVDGYTF

V: TRBV30
CDR3: CAWTTGYSNVLTF

V: TRBV19
CDR3: CASINSYQNYGYTF

V: TRBV21-1
CDR3: CASVPFLKRGRAGSGQFF

V: TRBV29-1
CDR3: CSVSGDRALPETQYF

V: TRBV6-5
CDR3: CASSYSGTTGELFF

V: TRBV2
CDR3: CASSTGTGYTF

V: TRBV3-1/TRBV3-2
CDR3: CASSQGPGPGAGANVLTF

V: TRBV5-1
CDR3: CASSTTSGGYTDTQYF

V: TRBV11-3
CDR3: CASSLGLGGEQFF

V: TRBV6-5
CDR3: CASSPGSTGANVLTF

V: TRBV3-1/TRBV3-2
CDR3: CASSPRDREGGYTF

V: TRBV5-4
CDR3: CASSRIQGLSETQYF

V: TRBV5-8
CDR3: CASELGLNTEAFF

V: TRBV7-9
CDR3: CASSLARGGTDTQYF

V: TRBV29-1
CDR3: CSVERGAYGYTF

V: TRBV6-5
CDR3: CASSYNTGGPPLHF

V: TRBV19
CDR3: CASRKNALLQETQYF

V: TRBV5-1
CDR3: CASSGGRSTDTQYF

V: TRBV27
CDR3: CASKGSTGINTGELFF

V: TRBV25-1
CDR3: CASSEYEQFF